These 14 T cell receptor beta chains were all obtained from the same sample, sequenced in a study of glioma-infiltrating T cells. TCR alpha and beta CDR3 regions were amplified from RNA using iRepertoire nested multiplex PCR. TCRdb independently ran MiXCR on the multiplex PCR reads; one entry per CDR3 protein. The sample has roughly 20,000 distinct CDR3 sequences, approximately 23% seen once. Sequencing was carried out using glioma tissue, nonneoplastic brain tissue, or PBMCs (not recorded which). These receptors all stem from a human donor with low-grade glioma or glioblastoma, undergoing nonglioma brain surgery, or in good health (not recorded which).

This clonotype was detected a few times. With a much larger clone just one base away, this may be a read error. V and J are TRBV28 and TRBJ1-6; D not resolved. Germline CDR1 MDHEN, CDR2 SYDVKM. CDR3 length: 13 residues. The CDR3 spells CASRVTYNSPIHF. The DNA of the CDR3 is TGTGCCAGCAGGGTAACCTATAATTCACCCATCCACTTT.

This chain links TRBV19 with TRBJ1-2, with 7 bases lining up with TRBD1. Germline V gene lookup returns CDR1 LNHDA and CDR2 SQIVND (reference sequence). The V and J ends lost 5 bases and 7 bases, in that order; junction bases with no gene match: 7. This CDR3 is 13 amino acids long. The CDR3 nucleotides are TGTGCCAGTAGTTCACAGGGGTTATTTGGCTACACCTTC. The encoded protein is CASSSQGLFGYTF. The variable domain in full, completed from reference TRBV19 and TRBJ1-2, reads DGGITQSPKYLFRKEGQNVTLSCEQNLNHDAMYWYRQDPGQGLRLIYYSQIVNDFQKGDIAEGYSVSREKKESFPLTVTSAQKNPTAFYLCASSSQGLFGYTFGSGTRLTVV.

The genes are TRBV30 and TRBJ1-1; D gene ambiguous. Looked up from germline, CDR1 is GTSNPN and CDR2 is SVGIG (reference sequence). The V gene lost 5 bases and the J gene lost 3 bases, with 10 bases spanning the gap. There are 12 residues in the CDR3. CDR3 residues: CAWSVGYTEAFF. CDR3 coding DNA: TGTGCCTGGTCAGTGGGTTACACTGAAGCTTTCTTT.

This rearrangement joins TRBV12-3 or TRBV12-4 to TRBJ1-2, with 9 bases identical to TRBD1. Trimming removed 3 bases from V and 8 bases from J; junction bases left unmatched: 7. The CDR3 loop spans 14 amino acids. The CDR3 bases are TGTGCCAGCAGTTTCGGACAGGGGACGGTCGGCTACACCTTC. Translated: CASSFGQGTVGYTF.

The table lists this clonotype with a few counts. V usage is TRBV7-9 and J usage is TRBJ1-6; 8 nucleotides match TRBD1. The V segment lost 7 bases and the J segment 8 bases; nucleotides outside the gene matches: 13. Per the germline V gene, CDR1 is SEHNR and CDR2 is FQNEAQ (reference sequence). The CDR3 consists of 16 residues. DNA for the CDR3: TGTGCCAGCACCAAGAGTTTGGGGACAGGAGATTCACCCCTCCACTTT. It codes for CASTKSLGTGDSPLHF.

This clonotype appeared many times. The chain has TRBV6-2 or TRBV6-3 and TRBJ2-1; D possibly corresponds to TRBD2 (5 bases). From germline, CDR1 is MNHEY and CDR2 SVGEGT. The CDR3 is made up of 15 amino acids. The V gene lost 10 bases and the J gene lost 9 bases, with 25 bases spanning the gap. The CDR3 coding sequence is TGTGCCATTTCGAGGGATTTGCGGCCCTTGGGTGAGCAGTTCTTC. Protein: CAISRDLRPLGEQFF.

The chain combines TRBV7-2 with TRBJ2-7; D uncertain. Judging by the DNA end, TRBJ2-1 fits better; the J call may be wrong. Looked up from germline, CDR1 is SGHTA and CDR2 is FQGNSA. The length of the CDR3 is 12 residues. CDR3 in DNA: TGTGCCAGCAGCGTCAGCGTCTACGAGCAGTTCTTC. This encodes CASSVSVYEQFF.

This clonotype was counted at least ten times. CDR3 region: CASSLALAGGGQYF. The CDR3 bases are TGTGCCAGCAGCTTAGCTTTAGCGGGAGGAGGACAGTACTTC. The rearrangement links TRBV7-9 to TRBJ2-7, with 10 bases identical to TRBD2. The trim removed 0 bases at V and 10 bases at J, leaving 6 bases unmatched. CDR3 length: 14 amino acids. CDR1 and CDR2 (germline): SEHNR, FQNEAQ (reference sequence).

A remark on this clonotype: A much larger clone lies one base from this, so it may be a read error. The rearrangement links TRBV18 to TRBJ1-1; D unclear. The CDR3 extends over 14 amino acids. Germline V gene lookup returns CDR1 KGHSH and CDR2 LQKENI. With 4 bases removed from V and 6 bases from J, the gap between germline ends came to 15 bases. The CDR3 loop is CASSQSASLAEAFF. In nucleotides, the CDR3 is TGTGCCAGCTCACAGTCGGCTAGCCTGGCTGAAGCTTTCTTT. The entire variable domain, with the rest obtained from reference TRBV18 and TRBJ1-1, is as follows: NAGVMQNPRHLVRRRGQEARLRCSPMKGHSHVYWYRQLPEEGLKFMVYLQKENIIDESGMPKERFSAEFPKEGPSILRIQQVVRGDSAAYFCASSQSASLAEAFFGQGTRLTVV.

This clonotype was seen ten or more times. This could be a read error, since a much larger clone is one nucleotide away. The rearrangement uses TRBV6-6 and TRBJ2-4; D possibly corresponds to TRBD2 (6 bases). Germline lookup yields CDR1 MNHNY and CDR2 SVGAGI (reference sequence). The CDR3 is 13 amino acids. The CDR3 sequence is CANSYSYGGDQYF. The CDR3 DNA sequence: TGTGCCAACAGTTACTCGTACGGGGGTGATCAGTACTTC.

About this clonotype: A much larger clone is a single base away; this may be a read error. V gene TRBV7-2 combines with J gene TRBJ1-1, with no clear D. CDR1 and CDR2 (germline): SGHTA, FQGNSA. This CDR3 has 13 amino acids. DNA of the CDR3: TGTGCCCGCAGCCTTGAGCGGAACACTGAAGCTTTCTTT. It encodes CARSLERNTEAFF.

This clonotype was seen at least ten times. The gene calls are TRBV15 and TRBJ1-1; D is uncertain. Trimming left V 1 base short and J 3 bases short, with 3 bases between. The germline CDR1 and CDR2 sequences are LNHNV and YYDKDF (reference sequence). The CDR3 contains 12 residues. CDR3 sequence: CATSRVDTEAFF. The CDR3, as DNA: TGTGCCACCAGCAGAGTCGACACTGAAGCTTTCTTT.

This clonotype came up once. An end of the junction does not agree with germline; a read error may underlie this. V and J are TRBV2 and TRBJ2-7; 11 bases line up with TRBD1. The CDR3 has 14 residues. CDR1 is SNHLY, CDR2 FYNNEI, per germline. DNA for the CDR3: TGTGCCCGCAGTGTTGGACAGGGGGCGGGCGAGCAGTACTTC. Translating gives CARSVGQGAGEQYF. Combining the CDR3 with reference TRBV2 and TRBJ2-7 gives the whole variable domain EPEVTQTPSHQVTQMGQEVILRCVPISNHLYFYWYRQILGQKVEFLVSFYNNEISEKSEIFDDQFSVERPDGSNFTLKIRSTKLEDSAMYFCARSVGQGAGEQYFGPGTRLTVT.

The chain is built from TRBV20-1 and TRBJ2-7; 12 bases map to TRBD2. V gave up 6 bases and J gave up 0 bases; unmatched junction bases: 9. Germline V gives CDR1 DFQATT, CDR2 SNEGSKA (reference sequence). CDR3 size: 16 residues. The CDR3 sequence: CSATGTSGSISYEQYF. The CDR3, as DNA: TGCAGTGCCACCGGGACTAGCGGGTCCATCTCCTACGAGCAGTACTTC.